The present TCR beta chain was sequenced within a study of T cell repertoires in cytomegalovirus infection. CDR3 length equals 14 residues. V gave up 5 bases and J gave up 5 bases, with 14 bases separating them. Germline V CDR1 and CDR2: MNHNS, SASEGT. About this clonotype: Its specificity is not known.

TCRdb ran MiXCR on the reads and lists one entry per CDR3 protein. In the table there are roughly 730,000 distinct CDR3 sequences, around 35% of which are singletons. Sequenced here: cultured PBMCs, sampled from culture after CMV antigen stimulation. The genes are TRBV6-1 and TRBJ2-3; perhaps TRBD1 as D (6 bases). The sequence was obtained from a human donor in good health (CMV status not recorded). Some clones in this sample may be carry-over from other donors' samples. In DNA, the CDR3 is TGTGCCAGCAGTCTGAACAGGGTTGGAGATACGCAGTATTTT. Translation: CASSLNRVGDTQYF.